The rows below give T cell receptor beta chains drawn from one sample of a study of graft-versus-host responses after intestinal transplantation. TCRdb keeps only in-frame clones here, not all; method: immunoSEQ multiplex PCR. The sample lists about 66,000 clones, 90% occurring once. Their recognized antigens are unknown. The input for sequencing was unstimulated CD8+ T cells sorted from spleen or lymph node cells, taken before intestinal transplant. These receptors all come from a human donor who received an intestinal transplant. The CDR3 runs from the conserved cysteine through the conserved F or W. D genes are given only for firm matches. Clone sizes are given selectively: once, few, many, or a class where the clone is expanded.

>NA|NA|TRBV9|TRBJ2-3
CASSSGGTDTQYF
TGTGCCAGCAGCTCCGGTGGCACAGATACGCAGTATTTT
>TRBD2|NA|TRBV11-2|TRBJ2-3
CASSSGLADADTQYF
TGTGCCAGCAGCTCCGGACTAGCTGATGCCGATACGCAGTATTTT
>NA|NA|TRBV12-1|TRBJ1-1
CASSSPGAPAFF
TGTGCCAGCAGCTCCCCAGGGGCCCCAGCTTTCTTT
>TRBD1|NA|TRBV7-9|TRBJ2-7
CASSDPDRFYEQYF
TGTGCCAGCAGCGACCCGGACAGGTTCTACGAGCAGTACTTC
>TRBD2|NA|TRBV14|TRBJ2-1
CASSPPSGGRSYNEQFF
TGTGCCAGCAGCCCGCCTAGCGGGGGGAGGTCCTACAATGAGCAGTTCTTC
>NA|NA|TRBV4-1|TRBJ1-1
CASSQGGGGIGTEAFF
TGCGCCAGCAGCCAAGGTGGCGGGGGTATAGGGACTGAAGCTTTCTTT
>NA|once|TRBV6-5|TRBJ1-1
CASSYQGLNTEAFF
TGTGCCAGCAGTTACCAGGGATTGAACACTGAAGCTTTCTTT
>NA|NA|TRBV9|TRBJ2-5
CASSVGSSPTYQETQYF
TGTGCCAGCAGCGTAGGATCTAGCCCAACGTACCAAGAGACCCAGTACTTC
>TRBD2|NA|TRBV2|TRBJ2-3
CASMSGGIDTQYF
TGTGCCAGCATGAGCGGGGGGATTGATACGCAGTATTTT
>NA|NA|TRBV5-6|TRBJ1-5
CASSLGRRGANQPQHF
TGTGCCAGCAGCCTCGGCCGGAGGGGTGCCAATCAGCCCCAGCATTTT